Following are 29 T cell receptor beta chains from one sample sequenced in a study of shared clonotypes between healthy human individuals. The protocol was immunoSEQ multiplex PCR, while the TCRdb copy is restricted to in-frame clones and leaves out a portion. The profile shows about 1.4 million clones, roughly 96% of them singletons. Sequenced material: naive CD4+ T cells sorted from blood. Indicated subset: CD45RA+ positively selected. These receptors originate from a man younger than 45 in good health.

This chain links TRBV7-2 with TRBJ2-2, with 9 bases fitting TRBD2. Germline CDR1 reads SGHTA; CDR2 reads FQGNSA. The CDR3 spans 17 residues. V dropped 0 bases and J dropped 0; count of bases not matched to a gene: 2. CDR3 DNA: TGTGCCAGCAGCTTAGCCAGCGGGAGGACGAACACCGGGGAGCTGTTTTTT. Translation gives CASSLASGRTNTGELFF.

V and J are TRBV6-1 and TRBJ1-5; D is unclear. CDR1 MNHNS and CDR2 SASEGT come from the germline V gene. This CDR3 contains 13 residues. Trimming took 5 bases from V and 9 from J, leaving 14 bases between them. The CDR3 DNA follows: TGTGCCAGCAGTATGGACGGGAAGTGGCCCCAGCATTTT. Encoded protein: CASSMDGKWPQHF.

The chain has TRBV7-2 and TRBJ1-5; 11 bases map to TRBD1. In germline, CDR1 is SGHTA, CDR2 FQGNSA. The V segment lost 0 bases and the J segment 5 bases; nucleotides outside the gene matches: 3. The CDR3 extends over 16 amino acids. Here the CDR3 reads CASSLAGTGGYQPQHF. In DNA, the CDR3 is TGTGCCAGCAGCTTAGCTGGGACAGGGGGATATCAGCCCCAGCATTTT.

This clone was seen just once. The J gene is TRBJ2-3, the V gene TRBV4-1, with D possibly matching TRBD2 (6 bases). The CDR3 extends over 17 amino acids. CDR1 and CDR2 from the germline V gene are MGHRA and YSYEKL. V lost 0 bases to trimming and J lost 4 bases, with 17 bases between them. The DNA of the CDR3 is TGCGCCAGCAGCCAAGAAAGGGTCGGGAGTGGGGCAGATACGCAGTATTTT. It is translated as CASSQERVGSGADTQYF.

The chain is built from TRBV7-8 and TRBJ2-7; TRBD1 matches at 7 bases. V was clipped by 5 bases and J by 2 bases; unmatched bases: 9. The length of the CDR3 is 15 residues. Germline CDR1 SGHVS, CDR2 FQNEAQ. CDR3 protein: CASSARQGSTYEQYF. CDR3 sequence (DNA): TGTGCCAGCAGCGCCCGACAGGGTTCGACCTACGAGCAGTACTTC. Combining the CDR3 with reference TRBV7-8 and TRBJ2-7 gives the whole variable domain GAGVSQSPRYKVAKRGQDVALRCDPISGHVSLFWYQQALGQGPEFLTYFQNEAQLDKSGLPSDRFFAERPEGSVSTLKIQRTQQEDSAVYLCASSARQGSTYEQYFGPGTRLTVT.

V usage is TRBV7-8 and J usage is TRBJ2-5; weak D call: TRBD2 (5 bases). CDR3 length: 12 residues. Germline lookup yields CDR1 SGHVS and CDR2 FQNEAQ. The ends were cut back, 7 bases at V and 4 bases at J, with 10 bases in the middle. The CDR3 DNA reads TGTGCCAGCAACGTCGGAGGAGAGACCCAGTACTTC. The encoded protein is CASNVGGETQYF.

The V gene is TRBV7-2, the J gene TRBJ2-7; TRBD2 agrees at 14 bases. The J segment lost 5 bases and the V segment lost 8 bases, leaving 8 bases of the junction unmatched. The germline V gene has CDR1 SGHTA and CDR2 FQGNSA. The CDR3 is 15 amino acids. CDR3 sequence reads: CASGQPGLAGDEQYF. Written as DNA, the CDR3 is TGTGCCAGCGGACAACCGGGACTAGCGGGAGACGAGCAGTACTTC.

The rearrangement joins TRBV9 to TRBJ1-5; no reliable D call. The CDR3 has 14 amino acids. The V end lost 4 bases, the J end lost 5 bases, and 13 bases lay between the germline ends. Germline assignment: CDR1 SGDLS and CDR2 YYNGEE. The CDR3 is CASSPRVWDQPQHF. The CDR3 nucleotides are TGTGCCAGCAGCCCCCGGGTGTGGGATCAGCCCCAGCATTTT. The variable domain in full, with the rest retrieved from reference TRBV9 and TRBJ1-5, is DSGVTQTPKHLITATGQRVTLRCSPRSGDLSVYWYQQSLDQGLQFLIQYYNGEERAKGNILERFSAQQFPDLHSELNLSSLELGDSALYFCASSPRVWDQPQHFGDGTRLSIL.

The gene calls are TRBV5-6 and TRBJ1-2; D gene unclear. The germline V and J ends were trimmed by 9 bases and 4 bases, with 28 bases remaining between them. CDR1 SGHDT and CDR2 YYEEEE come from the germline V gene. The CDR3 length is 17 residues. CDR3 region: CATLDRRKTHISYGYTF. The CDR3, as DNA: TGTGCCACCCTCGACCGAAGGAAAACCCATATTAGCTATGGCTACACCTTC.

The chain has TRBV6-1 and TRBJ2-6, with D possibly matching TRBD1 (5 bases). CDR1 and CDR2 from the germline V gene are MNHNS and SASEGT. This CDR3 region has 19 residues. Trimming cost V 3 bases and J 0 bases, with 18 bases left between them. The CDR3 spells CASSDLGYRTSSGANVLTF. The CDR3 bases are TGTGCCAGCAGTGATCTCGGATACAGGACAAGCTCTGGGGCCAACGTCCTGACTTTC.

The chain employs TRBV10-3 and TRBJ2-4, with TRBD1 matching 10 bases. The CDR3 is 17 amino acids. Germline CDR1 reads ENHRY; CDR2 reads SYGVKD. V shed 0 bases, J shed 1 base, and the junction held 3 bases outside the gene matches. The DNA of the CDR3 is TGTGCCATCAGTGAGTCAATGGGACAGGGGGCCAAAAACATTCAGTACTTC. Translation: CAISESMGQGAKNIQYF.

This clone appeared once. V and J are TRBV7-2 and TRBJ2-7, with 7 bases fitting TRBD2. CDR1 and CDR2 from the germline V gene are SGHTA and FQGNSA. The CDR3 is 12 amino acids. The V gene end was trimmed by 8 bases and the J gene end by 5 bases; junction bases not matched to a gene: 6. The CDR3: CASGGSSHEQYF. The CDR3 coding sequence is TGTGCCAGCGGCGGGAGTTCCCACGAGCAGTACTTC.

The chain joins TRBV7-2 to TRBJ1-1; D unresolved. The CDR3 sequence is 13 residues long. From germline, CDR1 is SGHTA and CDR2 FQGNSA. V lost 6 bases and J 0 bases, leaving 8 bases between the germline ends. The CDR3 sequence: CASSRQMNTEAFF. In DNA form, the CDR3 reads TGTGCCAGCAGTCGACAAATGAACACTGAAGCTTTCTTT. Drawing the rest from reference TRBV7-2 and TRBJ1-1, the complete variable domain is GAGVSQSPSNKVTEKGKDVELRCDPISGHTALYWYRQSLGQGLEFLIYFQGNSAPDKSGLPSDRFSAERTGGSVSTLTIQRTQQEDSAVYLCASSRQMNTEAFFGQGTRLTVV.

This rearrangement joins TRBV6-6 to TRBJ2-2, with D maybe TRBD2 (5 bases). The CDR3 contains 14 residues. Germline V gene sequence: CDR1 MNHNY, CDR2 SVGAGI (reference sequence). Between the trimmed V and J ends, which lost 10 bases and 1 base, there was a span of 13 bases. The CDR3 reads CATLEGVNTGELFF. The CDR3 region has the DNA TGTGCCACCTTAGAGGGAGTGAACACCGGGGAGCTGTTTTTT.

The chain has TRBV10-3 and TRBJ1-4; 7 bases align to TRBD1. V was pared by 6 bases and J by 12 bases, with 19 bases of the junction left unmatched. This CDR3 spans 16 amino acids. Germline V lookup: CDR1 ENHRY, CDR2 SYGVKD. CDR3 amino acids: CAIRENRGHLNGELFF. As DNA, the CDR3 is TGTGCCATCAGAGAAAACAGGGGCCATCTGAATGGAGAACTGTTTTTT.

With regard to this clone: At one of its ends the junction is not consistent with the germline gene, which may arise from a read error. In DNA form, the CDR3 reads TGTGCCAGCAACTTAGGAACAGGGGGTATCCTTCAGTATTTT. Amino acids: CASNLGTGGILQYF. This sequence joins TRBV7-2 and TRBJ2-3; 8 nucleotides align to TRBD1. Per germline, CDR1 SGHTA and CDR2 FQGNSA. The CDR3 runs to 14 residues.

On this clone itself: The same CDR3 is also encoded by other DNA sequences in this sample. J is TRBJ2-7 and V is TRBV11-2; no clear D gene. The V end lost 1 base, the J end lost 2 bases, and 6 bases lay between the germline ends. CDR3 size: 13 residues. Per germline, CDR1 SGHAT and CDR2 FQNNGV. The CDR3 nucleotides read TGTGCCAGCAGCTTAGCTGGAACCTACGAGCAGTACTTC. Its protein is CASSLAGTYEQYF.

The V gene is TRBV7-2, the J gene TRBJ2-3, with 16 bases lining up with TRBD2. The trim removed 1 base at V and 4 bases at J, leaving 5 bases unmatched. CDR3 length: 18 amino acids. The germline V gene has CDR1 SGHTA and CDR2 FQGNSA. The CDR3: CASSLVGTSGREPDTQYF. As DNA, the CDR3 is TGTGCCAGCAGCTTAGTGGGGACTAGCGGGAGGGAGCCAGATACGCAGTATTTT.

This chain links TRBV5-5 with TRBJ1-2; no definite D call. The ends were cut back, 4 bases at V and 5 bases at J, with 9 bases in the middle. Germline lookup yields CDR1 SGHKS and CDR2 YYEKEE (reference sequence). This CDR3 comprises 12 residues. CDR3 sequence: CASSPRAYGYTF. CDR3 in DNA: TGTGCCAGCAGCCCGAGGGCGTATGGCTACACCTTC.

The chain combines TRBV11-2 with TRBJ2-1; tentatively, D is TRBD1 or TRBD2 (5 bases each). This CDR3 spans 14 amino acids. V was shortened by 1 base and J by 13 bases, with 17 bases between the two germline ends. Germline-derived CDR1 and CDR2 are SGHAT and FQNNGV. The CDR3 region has the DNA TGTGCCAGCAGCTTAGGGACGGCGTCGGGACGTCAGTTCTTC. Residues: CASSLGTASGRQFF. The whole variable domain, filled in from reference TRBV11-2 and TRBJ2-1, reads EAGVAQSPRYKIIEKRQSVAFWCNPISGHATLYWYQQILGQGPKLLIQFQNNGVVDDSQLPKDRFSAERLKGVDSTLKIQPAKLEDSAVYLCASSLGTASGRQFFGPGTRLTVL.

The rearrangement uses TRBV19 and TRBJ2-1; no definite D call. The germline gives CDR1 LNHDA, CDR2 SQIVND (reference sequence). The CDR3 totals 13 residues. V was clipped by 7 bases and J by 3 bases, with 10 bases between them. CDR3 loop: CASTRKNYNEQFF. CDR3 nucleotides: TGTGCCAGTACGAGGAAAAACTACAATGAGCAGTTCTTC.

This sequence joins TRBV4-1 and TRBJ2-5; the D gene is possibly TRBD1 (6 bases). V was clipped by 4 bases and J by 3 bases, with 12 bases between them. The CDR3 is 14 amino acids. The germline V gene encodes CDR1 MGHRA and CDR2 YSYEKL. The CDR3 coding sequence is TGCGCCAGCAGCCCTCTGAGGGGGAAAGAGACCCAGTACTTC. Protein: CASSPLRGKETQYF.

A remark on this clone: At the DNA level, this CDR3 is encoded by other sequences in the same sample as well. The chain uses TRBV9 and TRBJ2-1, with D maybe TRBD2 (6 bases). Trimming stripped 2 bases from V and 0 bases from J, with 9 bases between. Germline CDR1 reads SGDLS; CDR2 reads YYNGEE. The CDR3 consists of 15 residues. Written as DNA, the CDR3 is TGTGCCAGCAGCGTGGGACTGGGCTCCTACAATGAGCAGTTCTTC. The encoded protein is CASSVGLGSYNEQFF.

The chain is built from TRBV11-2 and TRBJ2-5, with 15 bases lining up with TRBD2. This CDR3 has 15 residues. CDR1 and CDR2 from the germline V gene are SGHAT and FQNNGV. With V trimmed by 8 bases and J by 5 bases, 6 bases remained unmatched. The CDR3 here is CASGRTSGRGETQYF. CDR3 bases: TGTGCCAGCGGCCGGACTAGCGGGAGGGGGGAGACCCAGTACTTC.

The chain couples TRBV7-8 to TRBJ2-2; 7 bases fit TRBD2. The ends lost 2 bases at V and 5 bases at J; junction bases unmatched: 8. The CDR3 covers 16 residues. The germline V gene encodes CDR1 SGHVS and CDR2 FQNEAQ. The CDR3 DNA reads TGTGCCAGCAGCTTATATGCGGGAGCGCGAACCGGGGAGCTGTTTTTT. The encoded protein is CASSLYAGARTGELFF.

V is TRBV9 and J is TRBJ2-7; D is possibly TRBD1 (6 bases). Trimming took off 0 bases at V and 5 bases at J, with 12 bases between the two ends. Germline CDR1 and CDR2: SGDLS and YYNGEE. This CDR3 is built from 14 residues. The DNA of the CDR3 is TGTGCCAGCAGCGTAGAGGTCAGGGGCGACGAGCAGTACTTC. The encoded protein is CASSVEVRGDEQYF.

The chain employs TRBV9 and TRBJ2-7; D possibly corresponds to TRBD2 (5 bases). This CDR3 is built from 17 residues. Trimming pared 3 bases from V and 0 bases from J, leaving 19 bases between. From germline, CDR1 is SGDLS and CDR2 YYNGEE. CDR3: CASSDGTLAGSSYEQYF. DNA of the CDR3: TGTGCCAGCAGCGATGGTACTTTGGCGGGTAGCTCCTACGAGCAGTACTTC.

The chain carries TRBV28 and TRBJ1-2; TRBD1 matches 11 bases. J gave up 5 bases and V 6 bases, and 8 bases lay outside the gene matches. Looked up from germline, CDR1 is MDHEN and CDR2 is SYDVKM. CDR3 size: 15 residues. The CDR3, as DNA: TGTGCCAGCAGGGTCGGACAGGGGGCGTCATATGGCTACACCTTC. It yields the protein CASRVGQGASYGYTF.

J is TRBJ2-5 and V is TRBV6-6; 10 nucleotides align to TRBD2. The CDR3 spans 13 residues. Germline CDR1 MNHNY, CDR2 SVGAGI (reference sequence). V was pared by 6 bases and J by 7 bases, with 5 bases of the junction left unmatched. The CDR3 DNA reads as TGTGCCAGCAGCCCGGCTAGCGGGGGGACCCAGTACTTC. Translated, it gives CASSPASGGTQYF.